These 19 T cell receptor beta chains were sequenced from one sample in a study of T cell repertoires in cytomegalovirus infection. TCRdb re-called the reads through MiXCR, storing one row per CDR3 protein. This sample has about 400,000 distinct CDR3 sequences, with 15% to 20% found just once. The specimen was PBMCs. These TCRs come from a human donor in good health (CMV status not recorded). Some clones in this sample may be carry-over from other donors' samples.

There are a few counts of this clonotype. The chain is built from TRBV20-1 and TRBJ1-1; D remains ambiguous. Germline V lookup: CDR1 DFQATT, CDR2 SNEGSKA (reference sequence). The CDR3 runs to 13 residues. Trimming took 3 bases from V and 3 from J, leaving 11 bases between them. The chain's CDR3 is CSARKGRDTEAFF. CDR3 nucleotides: TGCAGTGCTAGGAAAGGGAGGGACACTGAAGCTTTCTTT.

V is TRBV20-1 and J is TRBJ1-1; no reliable D call. Germline CDR1 and CDR2: DFQATT and SNEGSKA (reference sequence). Deletions cut 1 base from V and 1 base from J, with 10 bases between. This CDR3 has 14 residues. The CDR3 loop reads CSARVSVGNTEAFF. The CDR3 DNA reads TGCAGTGCTAGAGTTTCAGTGGGGAACACTGAAGCTTTCTTT.

In DNA form, the CDR3 reads TGCAGCGTTGTAGGCAGAATGAACACTGAAGCTTTCTTT. This translates into CSVVGRMNTEAFF. The chain combines TRBV29-1 with TRBJ1-1; no clear D gene. V lost 4 bases to trimming and J lost 0 bases, with 9 bases between them. Germline CDR1 is SQVTM and CDR2 is ANQGSEA. CDR3 length: 13 amino acids.

This clonotype was seen at least ten times. V gene TRBV4-1 combines with J gene TRBJ1-5; tentative D call: TRBD1 (5 bases). Germline lookup yields CDR1 MGHRA and CDR2 YSYEKL. The CDR3 sequence is 17 residues long. V was trimmed by 0 bases and J by 10 bases, leaving 22 bases between them. CDR3 sequence reads: CASSQDGTGALPQPQHF. CDR3 nucleotide sequence: TGCGCCAGCAGCCAAGATGGCACAGGTGCTTTGCCCCAACCCCAGCATTTT.

This clonotype was observed many times. The V gene is TRBV20-1, the J gene TRBJ1-1; D perhaps matches TRBD1 (5 bases). The CDR3 is made up of 15 amino acids. CDR1 and CDR2 (germline): DFQATT, SNEGSKA (reference sequence). The V and J ends lost 5 bases and 1 base respectively, with 17 bases between them. The CDR3 DNA reads as TGCAGTGCTCTCCTCCAGGCAGGGTGGAACACTGAAGCTTTCTTT. This codes for CSALLQAGWNTEAFF.

The rearrangement links TRBV12-3 or TRBV12-4 to TRBJ1-5; TRBD1 agrees at 8 bases. Trimming cost V 6 bases and J 9 bases; bases outside gene matches: 7. CDR3 length: 13 amino acids. CDR3 sequence (DNA): TGTGCCAGCAGAAGACAGGGGTCGGGGCCCCAGCATTTT. Its protein is CASRRQGSGPQHF.

This clonotype has ten or more counts. The V and J genes are TRBV28 and TRBJ2-5; 14 positions agree with TRBD2. Germline V gene lookup returns CDR1 MDHEN and CDR2 SYDVKM. The CDR3 covers 17 residues. V gave up 5 bases and J gave up 5 bases; unmatched junction bases: 10. The CDR3 bases are TGTGCCAGCAGTGAGGGGACTAGCGGGGGCGTGGGGGAGACCCAGTACTTC. Translation gives CASSEGTSGGVGETQYF.

The CDR3 nucleotides read TGTGCCAGCAGCGAGGGACAGGAGCTCACATATGGCTACACCTTC. Its translation: CASSEGQELTYGYTF. The rearrangement uses TRBV28 and TRBJ1-2; 8 nucleotides line up with TRBD1. Trimming removed 6 bases from V and 5 bases from J; junction bases left unmatched: 11. Germline CDR1 reads MDHEN; CDR2 reads SYDVKM. The CDR3 is 15 amino acids.

This clonotype was observed many times. The CDR3, as DNA: TGTGCCAGCAGCTTACAGGGGGTGGACACTGAAGCTTTCTTT. Its translation is CASSLQGVDTEAFF. This chain connects TRBV7-2 to TRBJ1-1, with 7 positions matching TRBD1. Germline CDR1 and CDR2: SGHTA and FQGNSA. CDR3 length: 14 residues. The V gene end was trimmed by 2 bases and the J gene end by 3 bases; junction bases not matched to a gene: 3.

This clonotype was picked up a small number of times. This sequence joins TRBV9 and TRBJ1-2; a weak D match, TRBD1 (6 bases). The CDR3 is 14 residues long. Trimming stripped 3 bases from V and 4 bases from J, with 13 bases between. Germline CDR1 and CDR2: SGDLS and YYNGEE. DNA of the CDR3: TGTGCCAGCAGCGCCGACAGGAGCGTCTATGGCTACACCTTC. As protein: CASSADRSVYGYTF.

This clonotype has ten or more counts. V gene TRBV19 combines with J gene TRBJ1-5; 9 bases match TRBD1. Trimming at V came to 8 bases and at J to 0 bases, leaving 11 bases not matched to a gene. Germline CDR1 LNHDA, CDR2 SQIVND (reference sequence). The CDR3 totals 17 residues. The CDR3 protein is CASDWTGASYSNQPQHF. CDR3 DNA sequence: TGTGCCAGTGACTGGACAGGGGCCAGCTATAGCAATCAGCCCCAGCATTTT.

The table lists this clonotype with many counts. In DNA form, the CDR3 reads TGTGCCAGCAGTTTACAGAAAGACACTGAAGCTTTCTTT. Translated, it gives CASSLQKDTEAFF. The J gene is TRBJ1-1, the V gene TRBV12-3 or TRBV12-4; D ambiguous. The CDR3 loop spans 13 amino acids. Trimming removed 2 bases at V and 3 bases at J, with 7 bases between.

The chain recombines TRBV7-9 with TRBJ2-3; TRBD2 aligns across 16 bases. This CDR3 spans 20 amino acids. The germline V gene has CDR1 SEHNR and CDR2 FQNEAQ (reference sequence). Trimming at V came to 5 bases and at J to 0 bases, leaving 11 bases not matched to a gene. The CDR3 DNA follows: TGTGCCAGCAGCCCAATCCCCGGGACTAGCGGGGGGGCTAGCACAGATACGCAGTATTTT. Protein product: CASSPIPGTSGGASTDTQYF.

The table lists this clonotype with a few counts. V gene TRBV7-9 combines with J gene TRBJ2-5; D is unresolved. Germline assignment: CDR1 SEHNR and CDR2 FQNEAQ (reference sequence). There are 17 residues in the CDR3. The ends were cut back, 0 bases at V and 2 bases at J, with 16 bases in the middle. Written as DNA, the CDR3 is TGTGCCAGCAGCTTAGCCTATAGGCGTTCGCCGCAAGAGACCCAGTACTTC. Protein sequence: CASSLAYRRSPQETQYF.

This clonotype occurred many times. The chain combines TRBV6-2 or TRBV6-3 with TRBJ2-1; 13 bases match TRBD2. The CDR3 loop spans 16 amino acids. CDR1 MNHEY and CDR2 SVGEGT come from the germline V gene. Trimming removed 2 bases from V and 6 bases from J; junction bases left unmatched: 4. This CDR3 is CASSYPGLAGRNEQFF. The CDR3 bases are TGTGCCAGCAGTTACCCGGGACTAGCGGGGCGCAATGAGCAGTTCTTC.

This clonotype was seen ten or more times. V is TRBV7-2 and J is TRBJ1-1, with D hard to call. Germline CDR1 reads SGHTA; CDR2 reads FQGNSA. This CDR3 has 11 amino acids. Trimming shortened V by 3 bases and J by 3 bases, and 2 bases separated the two germline ends. This CDR3 reads CASSFDTEAFF. In DNA, the CDR3 is TGTGCCAGCAGCTTCGACACTGAAGCTTTCTTT. Full variable domain (missing parts from reference TRBV7-2 and TRBJ1-1): GAGVSQSPSNKVTEKGKDVELRCDPISGHTALYWYRQSLGQGLEFLIYFQGNSAPDKSGLPSDRFSAERTGGSVSTLTIQRTQQEDSAVYLCASSFDTEAFFGQGTRLTVV.

The chain couples TRBV7-2 to TRBJ2-5; possibly TRBD2 for D (6 bases). CDR1 SGHTA and CDR2 FQGNSA come from the germline V gene. Deletions cut 5 bases from V and 2 bases from J, with 18 bases between. The CDR3 covers 16 residues. The CDR3 is CASSEGLTAGQETQYF. CDR3 nucleotide sequence: TGTGCCAGCAGCGAGGGACTCACGGCGGGGCAAGAGACCCAGTACTTC.

About this clonotype: A much larger clone differs by one base, so this may be a read error. The gene calls are TRBV7-2 and TRBJ2-3, with 9 positions matching TRBD2. The CDR3 is made up of 13 amino acids. J was trimmed by 10 bases and V by 11 bases; bases with no gene match: 13. Germline loops: CDR1 SGHTA, CDR2 FQGNSA. The CDR3 region is CAGKRLAGYPQYF. In nucleotides, the CDR3 is TGTGCCGGGAAGCGGCTAGCGGGATATCCGCAGTATTTT.

The chain combines TRBV7-9 with TRBJ2-5; a weak D match, TRBD1 (5 bases). This CDR3 has 15 amino acids. Germline CDR1 and CDR2: SEHNR and FQNEAQ (reference sequence). V was pared by 0 bases and J by 5 bases, with 13 bases between. The CDR3 region is CASSLAYGQAETQYF. The CDR3 coding sequence is TGTGCCAGCAGCTTAGCTTATGGACAAGCGGAGACCCAGTACTTC.